Shown below are 2 T cell receptor beta chains from a single sample sequenced in a study of shared clonotypes between healthy human individuals. Naive CD8 populations comprised CD45RO-negative cells positively selected for CCR7, excluding terminally differentiated effector memory CD45RA+ cells. Libraries were prepared by immunoSEQ multiplex PCR; TCRdb keeps only in-frame clonotypes and omits some of them. The table includes roughly 850,000 clones, roughly 96% detected once. What was sequenced was naive CD8+ T cells sorted from blood. Every receptor here comes from a man under 40 in good health.

The rearrangement uses TRBV5-1 and TRBJ2-5; perhaps TRBD1 as D (6 bases). The germline V gene has CDR1 SGHRS and CDR2 YFSETQ. The CDR3 length is 15 residues. V was clipped by 1 base and J by 3 bases, with 13 bases between them. CDR3 bases: TGCGCCAGCAGCTTGCCGGACAGAGGGGAAGAGACCCAGTACTTC. Protein product: CASSLPDRGEETQYF.

The rearrangement uses TRBV11-1 and TRBJ2-5; D remains unclear. This CDR3 contains 16 residues. Germline values: CDR1 SGHAT, CDR2 FQDESV (reference sequence). V lost 5 bases to trimming and J lost 4 bases, with 20 bases between them. CDR3 residues: CASSPGWVARRETQYF. The CDR3 DNA sequence: TGTGCCAGCAGCCCCGGATGGGTTGCAAGACGAGAGACCCAGTACTTC.